A single sample is the source of the 7 T cell receptor beta chains below, sequenced in a study of CD8 T cells in Susac syndrome. The RNA input was 0.5 to 1 ug, and it was reverse transcribed with random hexamers. TCRdb reanalysed the immunoSEQ multiplex PCR reads using MiXCR and keeps one entry per CDR3 protein. The sample has fewer than 250,000 distinct CDR3 sequences, approximately 90% seen once; the top ten hold around 0.13%. Material: CD8+ T cells from PBMCs. The receptors were sampled from a human donor with multiple sclerosis.

The rearrangement links TRBV5-6 to TRBJ2-2, with 15 bases lining up with TRBD2. V gave up 2 bases and J gave up 5 bases; unmatched junction bases: 1. There are 16 residues in the CDR3. Germline lookup yields CDR1 SGHDT and CDR2 YYEEEE. DNA for the CDR3: TGTGCCAGCAGCTTTGGGACTAGCGGGGGGACCGGGGAGCTGTTTTTT. Translation: CASSFGTSGGTGELFF.

The chain joins TRBV12-3 or TRBV12-4 to TRBJ2-7, with D perhaps TRBD2 (6 bases). This CDR3 region has 14 residues. Trimming stripped 6 bases from V and 7 bases from J, with 19 bases between. The CDR3 spells CASSDGGVAREQYF. The CDR3 nucleotides are TGTGCCAGCAGCGACGGAGGGGTAGCCCGGGAGCAGTACTTC.

The chain combines TRBV9 with TRBJ1-2, with 7 bases identical to TRBD1. The CDR3 runs 14 residues. In germline, CDR1 is SGDLS, CDR2 YYNGEE. V lost 8 bases, J lost 6 bases, and 13 bases stayed unmatched. DNA of the CDR3: TGTGCCAGATCCCCCCTCCCGGACAGGCATGGCTACACCTTC. Translated: CARSPLPDRHGYTF.

The rearrangement uses TRBV29-1 and TRBJ1-1; TRBD1 might be the D (6 bases). This CDR3 region has 14 residues. The germline V gene encodes CDR1 SQVTM and CDR2 ANQGSEA. V was pared by 4 bases and J by 5 bases, with 17 bases between. CDR3 amino acids: CSVGTQGSRTEAFF. In DNA, the CDR3 is TGCAGCGTTGGAACCCAGGGGAGTAGGACTGAAGCTTTCTTT.

This clonotype was recorded a few times. The chain's CDR3 is CASSQDLYEQYF. As DNA, the CDR3 is TGTGCCAGCAGCCAAGATCTCTACGAGCAGTACTTC. This chain joins TRBV3-1 and TRBJ2-7, with D hard to call. Per the germline V gene, CDR1 is LGHDT and CDR2 is YNNKEL (reference sequence). The length of the CDR3 is 12 residues. Trimming removed 0 bases from V and 3 bases from J, with 3 bases in between.

J is TRBJ1-6 and V is TRBV10-2; tentative D call: TRBD1 (5 bases). The germline V gene encodes CDR1 WSHSY and CDR2 SAAADI. This CDR3 has 19 amino acids. The ends were cut back, 3 bases at V and 4 bases at J, with 22 bases in the middle. The DNA for the CDR3 is TGCGCCAGCAGTGAAGGCCCCTGGGTGGCAGGGATGTATAATTCACCCCTCCACTTT. Its translation: CASSEGPWVAGMYNSPLHF.

V usage is TRBV7-9 and J usage is TRBJ2-3, with a weak D call TRBD2 (5 bases). Germline values: CDR1 SEHNR, CDR2 FQNEAQ (reference sequence). V lost 5 bases to trimming and J lost 6 bases, with 15 bases between them. The CDR3 extends over 14 amino acids. The chain's CDR3 is CASSPPRTGDTQYF. DNA for the CDR3: TGTGCCAGCAGCCCCCCCCGGACGGGGGATACGCAGTATTTT.